A single sample is the source of the 4 T cell receptor beta chains below, sequenced in a study of cytomegalovirus exposure and HLA in healthy donors. Measured with immunoSEQ multiplex PCR; TCRdb has only the in-frame clones, and not every one. The profile shows 110,000 to 150,000 clones, 86% of them singletons. The material sequenced was PBMCs. The origin of the receptors is a man between 18 and 35 years old in good health and CMV-seronegative.

The V call is TRBV19, the J call TRBJ1-1, with 8 bases identical to TRBD1. Trimming removed 9 bases from V and 6 bases from J; junction bases left unmatched: 15. This CDR3 is 15 amino acids long. The germline V gene has CDR1 LNHDA and CDR2 SQIVND (reference sequence). In DNA, the CDR3 is TGTGCCAGCTCCGGACAGGGATGGATGTACCCTGAAGCTTTCTTT. Protein: CASSGQGWMYPEAFF.

This chain links TRBV2 with TRBJ1-1; D call uncertain. Germline loops: CDR1 SNHLY, CDR2 FYNNEI. The germline V and J ends were trimmed by 4 bases and 4 bases, with 13 bases remaining between them. The CDR3 is made up of 14 amino acids. The CDR3 protein is CASSVRLTGTEAFF. In DNA form, the CDR3 reads TGTGCCAGCAGTGTGCGGTTGACGGGCACTGAAGCTTTCTTT.

This chain joins TRBV5-1 and TRBJ2-5; D is perhaps TRBD2 (5 bases). CDR3 size: 14 residues. Germline V gives CDR1 SGHRS, CDR2 YFSETQ. V was cut by 6 bases and J by 1 base, with 13 bases left in between. As DNA, the CDR3 is TGCGCCAGCATCAAAGGAGGCACCCAAGAGACCCAGTACTTC. Translating gives CASIKGGTQETQYF.

The chain is built from TRBV6-6 and TRBJ1-2; 12 bases are a match to TRBD1. The V gene end was trimmed by 5 bases and the J gene end by 5 bases; junction bases not matched to a gene: 6. From germline, CDR1 is MNHNY and CDR2 SVGAGI (reference sequence). This CDR3 contains 15 residues. The CDR3 bases are TGTGCCAGCAGTAGCCGGGACAGGGGGCCTTATGGCTACACCTTC. This translates into CASSSRDRGPYGYTF.